A selection of T cell receptor beta chains follows, all from one sample in a study of blood T cell repertoires in COVID-19. Only in-frame clones appear in the TCRdb table, and some are missing; sequencing was by immunoSEQ multiplex PCR. Of around 150,000 clones listed, about 89% are singletons. The sequencing sample was made of peripheral blood. Every receptor here comes from a man aged 50 to 60 with active COVID-19. Both conserved end residues are part of each CDR3. Each record gives: J gene, V gene, CDR3 length, clone size, D gene, CDR3 protein, CDR3 DNA. A D gene is named only where the DNA matches it firmly. Expanded clones get a size class; other rows say once, few or many, or leave the size out.

j_call: TRBJ2-3
v_call: TRBV5-1
cdr3_length: 13
clone_size: .
d_call: TRBD2
cdr3_aa: CASSGTRTDTQYF
cdr3_nt: TGCGCCAGCAGCGGGACTAGGACTGATACGCAGTATTTT

j_call: TRBJ2-2
v_call: TRBV10-3
cdr3_length: 13
clone_size: .
d_call: .
cdr3_aa: CAIRYRSTGELFF
cdr3_nt: TGTGCCATCAGGTACAGGAGCACCGGGGAGCTGTTTTTT

j_call: TRBJ2-3
v_call: TRBV7-9
cdr3_length: 14
clone_size: .
d_call: .
cdr3_aa: CASSSRRETDTQYF
cdr3_nt: TGTGCCAGCAGCTCACGGAGGGAAACAGATACGCAGTATTTT

j_call: TRBJ1-2
v_call: TRBV12-5
cdr3_length: 14
clone_size: .
d_call: TRBD1
cdr3_aa: CASAQLTGYYGYTF
cdr3_nt: TGTGCTAGTGCCCAATTGACAGGGTACTATGGCTACACCTTC

j_call: TRBJ2-5
v_call: TRBV11-1
cdr3_length: 14
clone_size: .
d_call: .
cdr3_aa: CASSLYPGRETQYF
cdr3_nt: TGTGCCAGCAGCTTGTATCCTGGGAGGGAGACCCAGTACTTC

j_call: TRBJ2-7
v_call: TRBV2
cdr3_length: 13
clone_size: .
d_call: .
cdr3_aa: CASSGGVFYEQYF
cdr3_nt: TGTGCCAGCAGTGGCGGTGTCTTCTACGAGCAGTACTTC

j_call: TRBJ1-1
v_call: TRBV6-5
cdr3_length: 14
clone_size: .
d_call: .
cdr3_aa: CASVTARGSTEAFF
cdr3_nt: TGTGCCAGCGTAACGGCGCGGGGATCCACTGAAGCTTTCTTT

j_call: TRBJ1-6
v_call: TRBV7-8
cdr3_length: 16
clone_size: .
d_call: .
cdr3_aa: CASSLTGTFYNSPLHF
cdr3_nt: TGTGCCAGCAGCTTAACAGGGACCTTCTATAATTCACCCCTCCACTTT

j_call: TRBJ2-1
v_call: TRBV7-6
cdr3_length: 13
clone_size: .
d_call: .
cdr3_aa: CASSSPVYNEQFF
cdr3_nt: TGTGCCAGCAGCTCGCCGGTCTACAATGAGCAGTTCTTC

j_call: TRBJ1-2
v_call: TRBV3-1/TRBV3-2
cdr3_length: 12
clone_size: few
d_call: .
cdr3_aa: CASSHGASGYTF
cdr3_nt: TGTGCCAGCAGCCATGGGGCTTCTGGCTACACCTTC

j_call: TRBJ1-4
v_call: TRBV19
cdr3_length: 14
clone_size: .
d_call: .
cdr3_aa: CASTDRRSEEKLFF
cdr3_nt: TGTGCCAGTACCGACCGCCGCTCGGAGGAAAAACTGTTTTTT

j_call: TRBJ2-7
v_call: TRBV19
cdr3_length: 13
clone_size: .
d_call: .
cdr3_aa: CASSKMGDGEQYF
cdr3_nt: TGTGCCAGTAGTAAAATGGGAGATGGCGAGCAGTACTTC

j_call: TRBJ1-6
v_call: TRBV7-2
cdr3_length: 15
clone_size: .
d_call: .
cdr3_aa: CASSLGQVYNSPLHF
cdr3_nt: TGTGCCAGCAGCTTAGGACAAGTCTATAATTCACCCCTCCACTTT

j_call: TRBJ2-1
v_call: TRBV18
cdr3_length: 20
clone_size: .
d_call: .
cdr3_aa: CASSPPPDGRTRSSYNEQFF
cdr3_nt: TGTGCCAGCTCACCACCGCCGGACGGCAGGACTCGAAGCTCCTACAATGAGCAGTTCTTC

j_call: TRBJ2-5
v_call: TRBV19
cdr3_length: 16
clone_size: .
d_call: TRBD2
cdr3_aa: CASSIGTSGGAKTQYF
cdr3_nt: TGTGCCAGTAGTATTGGGACTAGCGGGGGGGCAAAGACCCAGTACTTC

j_call: TRBJ2-1
v_call: TRBV5-4
cdr3_length: 16
clone_size: few
d_call: TRBD1
cdr3_aa: CASSLFGQGSYNEQFF
cdr3_nt: TGTGCCAGCAGCTTATTCGGACAGGGCTCCTACAATGAGCAGTTCTTC

j_call: TRBJ2-2
v_call: TRBV11-1
cdr3_length: 15
clone_size: .
d_call: TRBD1
cdr3_aa: CASSPLGQGGGELFF
cdr3_nt: TGTGCCAGCAGCCCCTTGGGACAGGGAGGCGGGGAGCTGTTTTTT

j_call: TRBJ2-2
v_call: TRBV3-1/TRBV3-2
cdr3_length: 14
clone_size: .
d_call: TRBD1
cdr3_aa: CASSQQGGNGELFF
cdr3_nt: TGTGCCAGCAGCCAACAAGGGGGCAACGGGGAGCTGTTTTTT

j_call: TRBJ2-3
v_call: TRBV5-4
cdr3_length: 15
clone_size: .
d_call: .
cdr3_aa: CASSNGTRRGDTQYF
cdr3_nt: TGTGCCAGCAGCAACGGGACGCGGAGGGGAGATACGCAGTATTTT

j_call: TRBJ1-3
v_call: TRBV18
cdr3_length: 16
clone_size: .
d_call: .
cdr3_aa: CASSPALQGIGNTIYF
cdr3_nt: TGTGCCAGCTCACCAGCCTTACAGGGAATCGGAAACACCATATATTTT

j_call: TRBJ2-1
v_call: TRBV18
cdr3_length: 15
clone_size: few
d_call: TRBD2
cdr3_aa: CASSPQGLLHNEQFF
cdr3_nt: TGTGCCAGCTCACCACAGGGACTACTCCACAATGAGCAGTTCTTC

j_call: TRBJ1-3
v_call: TRBV19
cdr3_length: 17
clone_size: .
d_call: TRBD1
cdr3_aa: CASSISQQGSSGNTIYF
cdr3_nt: TGTGCCAGTAGTATTTCCCAACAGGGGAGCTCTGGAAACACCATATATTTT

j_call: TRBJ2-5
v_call: TRBV29-1
cdr3_length: 12
clone_size: .
d_call: .
cdr3_aa: CSVQPASETQYF
cdr3_nt: TGCAGCGTTCAACCAGCGTCCGAGACCCAGTACTTC

j_call: TRBJ1-5
v_call: TRBV6-2/TRBV6-3
cdr3_length: 11
clone_size: .
d_call: TRBD1
cdr3_aa: CASSLGGPQHF
cdr3_nt: TGTGCCAGCAGTTTAGGGGGCCCCCAGCATTTT

j_call: TRBJ2-2
v_call: TRBV4-1
cdr3_length: 16
clone_size: .
d_call: TRBD1
cdr3_aa: CASSQRTGTNTGELFF
cdr3_nt: TGCGCCAGCAGCCAACGGACAGGGACTAACACCGGGGAGCTGTTTTTT

j_call: TRBJ1-2
v_call: TRBV6-5
cdr3_length: 14
clone_size: .
d_call: TRBD1
cdr3_aa: CASGYGQVYYGYTF
cdr3_nt: TGTGCCAGCGGCTATGGACAGGTCTACTATGGCTACACCTTC

j_call: TRBJ1-2
v_call: TRBV3-1/TRBV3-2
cdr3_length: 14
clone_size: .
d_call: .
cdr3_aa: CASSPGVHLYGYTF
cdr3_nt: TGTGCCAGCAGCCCGGGGGTACACCTCTATGGCTACACCTTC

j_call: TRBJ2-3
v_call: TRBV14
cdr3_length: 14
clone_size: .
d_call: .
cdr3_aa: CASSQVTSTDTQYF
cdr3_nt: TGTGCCAGCAGCCAAGTAACTAGCACAGATACGCAGTATTTT

j_call: TRBJ2-7
v_call: TRBV5-4
cdr3_length: 13
clone_size: .
d_call: .
cdr3_aa: CASTSGGSYEQYF
cdr3_nt: TGTGCCAGCACCTCAGGGGGGAGCTACGAGCAGTACTTC

j_call: TRBJ2-5
v_call: TRBV19
cdr3_length: 16
clone_size: once
d_call: TRBD1
cdr3_aa: CASSGSPGGGQETQYF
cdr3_nt: TGTGCCAGTAGTGGCTCGCCAGGGGGCGGGCAAGAGACCCAGTACTTC

j_call: TRBJ2-6
v_call: TRBV27
cdr3_length: 18
clone_size: .
d_call: TRBD1
cdr3_aa: CASSLRGGRGSGANVLTF
cdr3_nt: TGTGCCAGCAGTTTAAGAGGGGGCCGAGGGTCTGGGGCCAACGTCCTGACTTTC

j_call: TRBJ2-2
v_call: TRBV4-1
cdr3_length: 14
clone_size: .
d_call: .
cdr3_aa: CASSQRRGTGELFF
cdr3_nt: TGCGCCAGCAGCCAACGGCGGGGAACCGGGGAGCTGTTTTTT

j_call: TRBJ2-7
v_call: TRBV3-1/TRBV3-2
cdr3_length: 16
clone_size: .
d_call: TRBD2
cdr3_aa: CASSQGGGGLSHEQYF
cdr3_nt: TGTGCCAGCAGCCAAGGAGGCGGGGGGTTGAGCCACGAGCAGTACTTC

j_call: TRBJ2-3
v_call: TRBV5-1
cdr3_length: 19
clone_size: .
d_call: TRBD2
cdr3_aa: CASSLRGLGSYGNTDTQYF
cdr3_nt: TGCGCCAGCAGCTTGAGGGGACTAGGCTCATACGGGAACACAGATACGCAGTATTTT

j_call: TRBJ1-6
v_call: TRBV18
cdr3_length: 14
clone_size: .
d_call: TRBD1
cdr3_aa: CASSAGQAGSPLHF
cdr3_nt: TGTGCCAGCTCCGCGGGACAGGCAGGTTCACCCCTCCACTTT

j_call: TRBJ1-1
v_call: TRBV6-5
cdr3_length: 13
clone_size: .
d_call: .
cdr3_aa: CASSYRPGHEAFF
cdr3_nt: TGTGCCAGCAGTTATCGCCCTGGACACGAAGCTTTCTTT

j_call: TRBJ1-1
v_call: TRBV6-5
cdr3_length: 14
clone_size: .
d_call: .
cdr3_aa: CASSYQNLNTEAFF
cdr3_nt: TGTGCCAGCAGTTACCAAAACTTGAACACTGAAGCTTTCTTT

j_call: TRBJ2-3
v_call: TRBV27
cdr3_length: 15
clone_size: once
d_call: .
cdr3_aa: CASSLSARVTDTQYF
cdr3_nt: TGTGCCAGCAGTTTATCAGCCAGGGTGACAGATACGCAGTATTTT

j_call: TRBJ1-5
v_call: TRBV23-1
cdr3_length: 14
clone_size: once
d_call: .
cdr3_aa: CARGGQVDNQPQHF
cdr3_nt: TGCGCCAGAGGTGGGCAGGTCGATAATCAGCCCCAGCATTTT

j_call: TRBJ2-7
v_call: TRBV3-1/TRBV3-2
cdr3_length: 15
clone_size: .
d_call: TRBD1
cdr3_aa: CASSSPGQGTYEQYF
cdr3_nt: TGTGCCAGCAGCTCCCCGGGACAGGGGACCTACGAGCAGTACTTC

j_call: TRBJ2-7
v_call: TRBV12-5
cdr3_length: 17
clone_size: .
d_call: TRBD2
cdr3_aa: CASGPGLAGPSSYEQYF
cdr3_nt: TGTGCTAGTGGCCCGGGACTAGCGGGGCCAAGCTCCTACGAGCAGTACTTC

j_call: TRBJ1-1
v_call: TRBV4-2
cdr3_length: 16
clone_size: .
d_call: TRBD1
cdr3_aa: CASSRGPREGSTEAFF
cdr3_nt: TGTGCCAGCAGCAGGGGGCCGCGGGAGGGTTCCACTGAAGCTTTCTTT

j_call: TRBJ1-5
v_call: TRBV6-5
cdr3_length: 15
clone_size: .
d_call: TRBD1
cdr3_aa: CASKTGSYSNQPQHF
cdr3_nt: TGTGCCAGTAAGACAGGGTCATATAGCAATCAGCCCCAGCATTTT

j_call: TRBJ2-7
v_call: TRBV19
cdr3_length: 14
clone_size: .
d_call: .
cdr3_aa: CASSITSVSYEQYF
cdr3_nt: TGTGCCAGTAGTATTACAAGTGTGTCCTACGAGCAGTACTTC

j_call: TRBJ1-1
v_call: TRBV12-3/TRBV12-4
cdr3_length: 11
clone_size: .
d_call: TRBD1
cdr3_aa: CASRGQGRAFF
cdr3_nt: TGTGCCAGCAGGGGACAGGGGCGGGCTTTCTTT

j_call: TRBJ2-5
v_call: TRBV7-9
cdr3_length: 14
clone_size: .
d_call: .
cdr3_aa: CASSVQNPGETQYF
cdr3_nt: TGTGCCAGCAGCGTACAGAACCCGGGGGAGACCCAGTACTTC

j_call: TRBJ1-6
v_call: TRBV6-6
cdr3_length: 13
clone_size: .
d_call: .
cdr3_aa: CASLSRGSSPLHF
cdr3_nt: TGTGCCAGCCTTTCCCGGGGTTCTTCACCCCTCCACTTT

j_call: TRBJ2-3
v_call: TRBV5-1
cdr3_length: 12
clone_size: .
d_call: .
cdr3_aa: CASSLASDTQYF
cdr3_nt: TGCGCCAGCAGCTTGGCCTCAGATACGCAGTATTTT

j_call: TRBJ1-2
v_call: TRBV6-5
cdr3_length: 12
clone_size: .
d_call: .
cdr3_aa: CATAIGGYGYTF
cdr3_nt: TGTGCCACCGCGATAGGAGGGTATGGCTACACCTTC

j_call: TRBJ1-1
v_call: TRBV15
cdr3_length: 15
clone_size: .
d_call: .
cdr3_aa: CATSRGGQFNTEAFF
cdr3_nt: TGTGCCACCAGCAGAGGTGGACAGTTCAACACTGAAGCTTTCTTT

j_call: TRBJ1-5
v_call: TRBV29-1
cdr3_length: 13
clone_size: .
d_call: TRBD1
cdr3_aa: CSASTGTEQPQHF
cdr3_nt: TGCAGCGCATCGACCGGGACAGAACAGCCCCAGCATTTT

j_call: TRBJ2-3
v_call: TRBV27
cdr3_length: 15
clone_size: .
d_call: TRBD2
cdr3_aa: CASRDGGARTDTQYF
cdr3_nt: TGTGCCAGCCGGGACGGGGGGGCGCGGACAGATACGCAGTATTTT

j_call: TRBJ1-6
v_call: TRBV5-1
cdr3_length: 15
clone_size: .
d_call: .
cdr3_aa: CASSLTDSGNSPLHF
cdr3_nt: TGCGCCAGCAGCTTGACCGACTCTGGGAATTCACCCCTCCACTTT

j_call: TRBJ1-3
v_call: TRBV3-1/TRBV3-2
cdr3_length: 13
clone_size: .
d_call: .
cdr3_aa: CASSQGGGNTIYF
cdr3_nt: TGTGCCAGCAGCCAAGGCGGTGGAAACACCATATATTTT

j_call: TRBJ1-1
v_call: TRBV6-2/TRBV6-3
cdr3_length: 13
clone_size: .
d_call: .
cdr3_aa: CASSYSDSTEAFF
cdr3_nt: TGTGCCAGCAGTTACTCCGACAGCACTGAAGCTTTCTTT